The 24 T cell receptor beta chains given below trace back to one sample, sequenced in a study of shared clonotypes between healthy human individuals. Data came from immunoSEQ multiplex PCR; TCRdb stores just in-frame clones and leaves some out. The sample carries hundreds of thousands of clones, 92% recorded once. Terminally differentiated effector memory CD45RA+ cells were excluded from the naive CD8 cells, which were CD45RO-negative and positively selected for CCR7. Sequenced material: naive CD8+ T cells sorted from blood. These receptors came from a man aged 25-40 years in good health.

The chain is built from TRBV7-8 and TRBJ1-1; no definite D call. V was pared by 4 bases and J by 1 base, with 10 bases between. Germline CDR1 SGHVS, CDR2 FQNEAQ. This CDR3 contains 14 residues. The chain's CDR3 is CASSSWTGNTEAFF. The CDR3 DNA reads TGTGCCAGCAGCTCATGGACGGGGAACACTGAAGCTTTCTTT. The complete variable domain, with remaining parts taken from reference TRBV7-8 and TRBJ1-1, reads GAGVSQSPRYKVAKRGQDVALRCDPISGHVSLFWYQQALGQGPEFLTYFQNEAQLDKSGLPSDRFFAERPEGSVSTLKIQRTQQEDSAVYLCASSSWTGNTEAFFGQGTRLTVV.

J is TRBJ2-3 and V is TRBV4-1, with 7 bases aligning to TRBD2. V lost 2 bases to trimming and J lost 2 bases; unmatched junction nucleotides: 13. CDR1 and CDR2 from the germline V gene are MGHRA and YSYEKL. CDR3 length equals 18 residues. The CDR3 protein is CASSQLPGLPRATDTQYF. As DNA, the CDR3 is TGCGCCAGCAGCCAACTTCCGGGACTACCTCGGGCCACAGATACGCAGTATTTT.

The V and J genes are TRBV11-2 and TRBJ1-1, with D uncertain. Deletions cut 2 bases from V and 7 bases from J, with 14 bases between. The CDR3 length is 14 residues. Germline CDR1 and CDR2: SGHAT and FQNNGV. Here the CDR3 reads CASSLRSVPREAFF. The CDR3 bases are TGTGCCAGCAGCTTAAGATCAGTCCCCCGTGAAGCTTTCTTT.

The chain combines TRBV19 with TRBJ2-5; D call uncertain. CDR3 size: 13 residues. Trimming removed 3 bases at V and 5 bases at J, with 10 bases between. Germline V CDR1 and CDR2: LNHDA, SQIVND (reference sequence). CDR3: CASSIIGGETQYF. The CDR3 DNA is TGTGCCAGTAGTATCATTGGTGGGGAGACCCAGTACTTC. The whole variable domain, remainder taken from reference TRBV19 and TRBJ2-5, is DGGITQSPKYLFRKEGQNVTLSCEQNLNHDAMYWYRQDPGQGLRLIYYSQIVNDFQKGDIAEGYSVSREKKESFPLTVTSAQKNPTAFYLCASSIIGGETQYFGPGTRLLVL.

The J gene is TRBJ2-7, the V gene TRBV4-1; TRBD2 matches 14 bases. Germline V gives CDR1 MGHRA, CDR2 YSYEKL. Trimming cost V 0 bases and J 4 bases; bases outside gene matches: 2. This CDR3 contains 16 residues. CDR3 sequence: CASSQEGTSGRYEQYF. The CDR3 bases are TGCGCCAGCAGCCAAGAAGGGACTAGCGGGAGATACGAGCAGTACTTC.

The V and J genes are TRBV28 and TRBJ1-1; D is perhaps TRBD1 (5 bases). The germline CDR1 and CDR2 sequences are MDHEN and SYDVKM. Trimming cost V 5 bases and J 7 bases, with 23 bases left between them. The CDR3 runs to 16 residues. The CDR3 loop reads CASSAGWGFRESEAFF. CDR3 DNA: TGTGCCAGCAGTGCAGGGTGGGGGTTTCGGGAGAGTGAAGCTTTCTTT.

This clone was seen only once. The chain has TRBV7-9 and TRBJ1-5, with 9 bases lining up with TRBD1. The V gene end was trimmed by 1 base and the J gene end by 5 bases; junction bases not matched to a gene: 6. Germline values: CDR1 SEHNR, CDR2 FQNEAQ (reference sequence). The CDR3 has 16 residues. CDR3 coding DNA: TGTGCCAGCAGCTTAGGAGGACAGGGGATTCATCAGCCCCAGCATTTT. This codes for CASSLGGQGIHQPQHF. Using reference TRBV7-9 and TRBJ1-5 for the parts outside the CDR3, the full variable domain is DTGVSQNPRHKITKRGQNVTFRCDPISEHNRLYWYRQTLGQGPEFLTYFQNEAQLEKSRLLSDRFSAERPKGSFSTLEIQRTEQGDSAMYLCASSLGGQGIHQPQHFGDGTRLSIL.

The rearrangement joins TRBV6-9 to TRBJ1-1; D not resolved. Trimming cost V 11 bases and J 7 bases, with 17 bases left between them. The CDR3 loop spans 12 amino acids. Per the germline V gene, CDR1 is MNHGY and CDR2 is SVAAGI. CDR3 in DNA: TGTGCCCGCACCGTGGCGCAGAATGAAGCTTTCTTT. Translation: CARTVAQNEAFF.

The J gene is TRBJ1-2, the V gene TRBV29-1, with 7 bases identical to TRBD1. V lost 2 bases, J lost 7 bases, and 4 bases stayed unmatched. The germline V gene has CDR1 SQVTM and CDR2 ANQGSEA. This CDR3 contains 12 residues. The CDR3 DNA is TGCAGCGTTGAAATCAGGGGGATTGGCTACACCTTC. It is translated as CSVEIRGIGYTF.

The J gene is TRBJ2-7, the V gene TRBV27; D possibly corresponds to TRBD1 (5 bases). Germline V CDR1 and CDR2: MNHEY, SMNVEV (reference sequence). V shed 6 bases and J shed 1 base, with 13 bases lying between them. The CDR3 totals 14 residues. The CDR3 DNA sequence: TGTGCCAGCAGCGACAGCGACCCTTCCTACGAGCAGTACTTC. It is translated as CASSDSDPSYEQYF.

The CDR3 protein is CASSVDLALTGLASYNEQFF. The CDR3 region has the DNA TGTGCCAGCAGCGTAGATCTCGCCCTAACGGGACTAGCTTCCTACAATGAGCAGTTCTTC. This chain links TRBV9 with TRBJ2-1, with 9 bases identical to TRBD2. Germline V gives CDR1 SGDLS, CDR2 YYNGEE. V was pared by 0 bases and J by 1 base, with 14 bases of the junction left unmatched. The CDR3 sequence is 20 residues long.

This clone was detected only once. This sequence joins TRBV6-1 and TRBJ2-3; maybe TRBD2 (6 bases). CDR1 is MNHNS, CDR2 SASEGT, per germline. With 4 bases removed from V and 4 bases from J, the gap between germline ends came to 18 bases. The CDR3 covers 16 residues. The CDR3 sequence is CASSAQPGLSPDTQYF. The CDR3 coding sequence is TGTGCCAGCAGTGCTCAACCGGGACTTTCCCCAGATACGCAGTATTTT.

The rearrangement uses TRBV7-3 and TRBJ2-2, with 10 bases that match TRBD2. The ends lost 4 bases at V and 5 bases at J; junction bases unmatched: 10. The CDR3 is 17 amino acids. Germline values: CDR1 SGHTA, CDR2 FQGTGA. This CDR3 is CASSSHEAGGPTGELFF. The CDR3 region has the DNA TGTGCCAGCAGCTCTCATGAAGCGGGAGGGCCAACCGGGGAGCTGTTTTTT.

The V and J genes are TRBV27 and TRBJ2-1, with D possibly TRBD2 on 6 matching bases. Trimming left V 4 bases short and J 6 bases short, with 16 bases between. Germline values: CDR1 MNHEY, CDR2 SMNVEV (reference sequence). The CDR3 has 15 residues. CDR3 DNA sequence: TGTGCCAGCAGTTCTCTAGCGCCACAGATCAATGAGCAGTTCTTC. Translated: CASSSLAPQINEQFF.

The chain joins TRBV6-5 to TRBJ2-2, with unresolved D. Germline values: CDR1 MNHEY, CDR2 SVGAGI. Between the trimmed V and J ends, which lost 2 bases and 1 base, there was a span of 8 bases. CDR3 length: 15 residues. CDR3 DNA sequence: TGTGCCAGCAGTTACCTCCCCAGGAACACCGGGGAGCTGTTTTTT. Protein sequence: CASSYLPRNTGELFF.

The chain employs TRBV5-1 and TRBJ1-1; 7 bases match TRBD1. Germline V gene sequence: CDR1 SGHRS, CDR2 YFSETQ. V dropped 0 bases and J dropped 7; count of bases not matched to a gene: 9. The CDR3 has 15 residues. DNA for the CDR3: TGCGCCAGCAGCTTGGAGGGGACAGATAAAAATGAAGCTTTCTTT. Translating gives CASSLEGTDKNEAFF.

CDR3 sequence (DNA): TGTGCCAGCAGCCGCCCGACTAGGGTTTACAATGAGCAGTTCTTC. The encoded protein is CASSRPTRVYNEQFF. The chain joins TRBV5-6 to TRBJ2-1; perhaps TRBD2 as D (6 bases). V was trimmed by 4 bases and J by 4 bases, leaving 15 bases between them. The CDR3 has 15 amino acids. Germline CDR1 reads SGHDT; CDR2 reads YYEEEE.

V gene TRBV19 combines with J gene TRBJ1-4; D might be TRBD1 (6 bases). The CDR3 runs 14 residues. CDR1 is LNHDA, CDR2 SQIVND, per germline (reference sequence). The ends were cut back, 3 bases at V and 7 bases at J, with 12 bases in the middle. CDR3 DNA: TGTGCCAGTAGTATCGGACAGAGACTTGAAAAACTGTTTTTT. The encoded protein is CASSIGQRLEKLFF.

The chain combines TRBV5-1 with TRBJ2-1; D may be TRBD1 (5 bases). The V gene lost 0 bases and the J gene lost 2 bases, with 9 bases spanning the gap. CDR3 length: 15 amino acids. Germline loops: CDR1 SGHRS, CDR2 YFSETQ. The CDR3 sequence is CASSLGPGTYNEQFF. The CDR3 DNA reads TGCGCCAGCAGCTTGGGACCAGGGACCTACAATGAGCAGTTCTTC.

This clone has more than one count but fewer than ten. The chain combines TRBV2 with TRBJ2-1, with D uncertain. Trimming took off 3 bases at V and 6 bases at J, with 0 bases between the two ends. The CDR3 contains 10 residues. CDR1 and CDR2 from the germline V gene are SNHLY and FYNNEI. Here the CDR3 DNA reads TGTGCCAGCAGTGACAATGAGCAGTTCTTC. Amino acids: CASSDNEQFF.

Comments on this clone: With a far larger clone one base away, a read error is the likely cause. This sequence joins TRBV6-1 and TRBJ2-3; 10 bases are shared with TRBD2. CDR3 length: 15 amino acids. Trimming took 4 bases from V and 1 from J; bases not matched to a gene: 2. Looked up from germline, CDR1 is MNHNS and CDR2 is SASEGT. CDR3 coding DNA: TGTGCCAGCAGTGCCGGGACTAGCGGCACAGATACGCAGTATTTT. Translating gives CASSAGTSGTDTQYF.

The rearrangement uses TRBV27 and TRBJ2-1, with 7 nucleotides matching TRBD2. V was pared by 4 bases and J by 4 bases, with 7 bases of the junction left unmatched. CDR3 length: 15 amino acids. The germline gives CDR1 MNHEY, CDR2 SMNVEV (reference sequence). CDR3 region: CASSSGTTIYNEQFF. The CDR3 DNA sequence: TGTGCCAGCAGTTCCGGGACTACCATTTACAATGAGCAGTTCTTC.

The chain uses TRBV7-9 and TRBJ2-2, with 10 bases aligning to TRBD2. The CDR3 contains 16 residues. Trimming cost V 5 bases and J 5 bases; bases outside gene matches: 8. The germline V gene encodes CDR1 SEHNR and CDR2 FQNEAQ (reference sequence). In nucleotides, the CDR3 is TGTGCCAGCAGCGTAACGAGCGGGAGGGGAACCGGGGAGCTGTTTTTT. It yields the protein CASSVTSGRGTGELFF. The whole variable domain, remainder taken from reference TRBV7-9 and TRBJ2-2, is DTGVSQNPRHKITKRGQNVTFRCDPISEHNRLYWYRQTLGQGPEFLTYFQNEAQLEKSRLLSDRFSAERPKGSFSTLEIQRTEQGDSAMYLCASSVTSGRGTGELFFGEGSRLTVL.

V is TRBV7-9 and J is TRBJ1-1; the D gene is possibly TRBD1 (6 bases). CDR1 is SEHNR, CDR2 FQNEAQ, per germline (reference sequence). This CDR3 region has 12 residues. V gave up 7 bases and J gave up 5 bases, with 11 bases separating them. DNA of the CDR3: TGTGCCAGCACAAACAGGGTAACTGAAGCTTTCTTT. It codes for CASTNRVTEAFF.